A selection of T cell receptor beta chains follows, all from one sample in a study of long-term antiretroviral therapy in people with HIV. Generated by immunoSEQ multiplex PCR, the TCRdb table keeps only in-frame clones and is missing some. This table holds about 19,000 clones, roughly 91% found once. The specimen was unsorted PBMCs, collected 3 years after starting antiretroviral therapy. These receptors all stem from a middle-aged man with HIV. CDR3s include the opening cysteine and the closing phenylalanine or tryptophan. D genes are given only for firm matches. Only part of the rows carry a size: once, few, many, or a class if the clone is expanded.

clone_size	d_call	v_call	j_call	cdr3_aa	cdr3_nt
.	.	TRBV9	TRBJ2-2	CASSVLPPQDTPGELFF	TGTGCCAGCAGCGTATTGCCCCCACAGGACACCCCCGGGGAGCTGTTTTTT
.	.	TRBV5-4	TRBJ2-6	CASSSDSGANVLTF	TGTGCCAGCAGTTCGGACTCTGGGGCCAACGTCCTGACTTTC
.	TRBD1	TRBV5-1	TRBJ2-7	CASFQSWDRAYEQYF	TGCGCCAGCTTTCAGTCCTGGGACAGGGCTTACGAGCAGTACTTC
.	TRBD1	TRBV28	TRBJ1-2	CASSGQGTYYGYTF	TGTGCCAGCAGCGGACAGGGCACTTACTATGGCTACACCTTC
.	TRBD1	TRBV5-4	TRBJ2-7	CASSVDRGPYEQYF	TGTGCCAGCAGCGTGGACAGGGGCCCCTACGAGCAGTACTTC
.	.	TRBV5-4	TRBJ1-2	CASSLRDSGYTF	TGTGCCAGCAGCTTGAGGGACTCTGGCTACACCTTC
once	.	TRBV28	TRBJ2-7	CASSTQERATPYEQYF	TGTGCCAGCAGTACCCAGGAGCGGGCTACGCCCTACGAGCAGTACTTC
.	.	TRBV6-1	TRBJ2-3	CASIRKGGSNTQYF	TGTGCCAGCATCAGAAAAGGGGGTTCAAATACGCAGTATTTT
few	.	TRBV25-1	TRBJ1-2	CASSEGRMDYGYTF	TGTGCCAGCAGTGAGGGCCGCATGGACTATGGCTACACCTTC
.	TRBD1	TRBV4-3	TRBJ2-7	CASRQGVSSYEQYF	TGCGCCAGCAGGCAGGGGGTTAGCTCCTACGAGCAGTACTTC
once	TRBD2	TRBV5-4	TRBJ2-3	CASSRTSGGDNTQYF	TGTGCCAGCAGCCGGACTAGCGGGGGGGATAATACGCAGTATTTT
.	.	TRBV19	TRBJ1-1	CASSIGQGGTEAFF	TGTGCCAGTAGTATAGGGCAGGGTGGCACTGAAGCTTTCTTT
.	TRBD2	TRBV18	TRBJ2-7	CASSPGLDYEQYF	TGTGCCAGCTCACCCGGACTAGACTACGAGCAGTACTTC
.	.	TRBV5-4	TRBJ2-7	CASSLAGGAYEQYF	TGTGCCAGCAGCTTGGCCGGGGGCGCCTACGAGCAGTACTTC
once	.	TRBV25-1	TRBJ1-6	CASSIQGTYNSPLHF	TGTGCCAGCAGTATCCAGGGCACCTATAATTCACCCCTCCACTTT
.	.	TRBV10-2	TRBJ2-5	CASIRAVETQYF	TGCGCCAGCATAAGGGCCGTTGAGACCCAGTACTTC
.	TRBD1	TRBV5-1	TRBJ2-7	CASSVTGGTYEQYF	TGCGCCAGCAGCGTGACAGGGGGAACCTACGAGCAGTACTTC
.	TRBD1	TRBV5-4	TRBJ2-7	CASSVRQGAYEQYF	TGTGCCAGCAGCGTCCGACAGGGGGCCTACGAGCAGTACTTC
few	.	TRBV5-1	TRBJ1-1	CASSTSGTEAFF	TGCGCCAGCAGCACGTCGGGCACTGAAGCTTTCTTT
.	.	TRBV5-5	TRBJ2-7	CASSLGLYEQYF	TGTGCCAGCAGCTTGGGTCTCTACGAGCAGTACTTC
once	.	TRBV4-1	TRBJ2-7	CASSQDSAGTYEQYF	TGCGCCAGCAGCCAAGACTCAGCAGGGACCTACGAGCAGTACTTC
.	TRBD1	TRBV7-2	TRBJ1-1	CASSGRGLTEAFF	TGTGCCAGCAGCGGCAGGGGGCTAACTGAAGCTTTCTTT
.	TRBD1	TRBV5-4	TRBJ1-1	CASSTGQGAWTEAFF	TGTGCCAGCAGCACCGGCCAGGGGGCTTGGACTGAAGCTTTCTTT
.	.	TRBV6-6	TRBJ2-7	CASSYLGEQYF	TGTGCCAGCAGTTACTTGGGGGAGCAGTACTTC
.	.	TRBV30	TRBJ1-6	CAWSRTGFNSPLHF	TGTGCCTGGAGCCGTACAGGGTTTAATTCACCCCTCCACTTT
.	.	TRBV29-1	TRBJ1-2	CSVDPNNYGYTF	TGCAGCGTTGATCCCAATAACTATGGCTACACCTTC
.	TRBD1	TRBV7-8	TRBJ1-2	CASSTRTGANYGYTF	TGTGCCAGCAGCACGCGGACAGGTGCTAACTATGGCTACACCTTC
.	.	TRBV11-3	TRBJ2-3	CASSLTSKATQYF	TGTGCCAGCAGCTTAACCTCAAAGGCCACGCAGTATTTT
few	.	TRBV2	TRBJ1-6	CASSEWTARNSPLHF	TGTGCCAGCAGTGAATGGACAGCTAGGAATTCACCCCTCCACTTT
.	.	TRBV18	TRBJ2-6	CASSPPDKTHVLTF	TGTGCCAGCTCACCACCGGACAAGACGCACGTCCTGACTTTC
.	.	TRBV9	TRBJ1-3	CASSVEGGPGNTIYF	TGTGCCAGCAGCGTAGAGGGAGGTCCTGGAAACACCATATATTTT
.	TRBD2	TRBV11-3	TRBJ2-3	CASSLSGATDTQYF	TGTGCCAGCAGCCTTAGCGGGGCCACAGATACGCAGTATTTT
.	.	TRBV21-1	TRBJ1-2	CASSMGGGPVYGYTF	TGTGCCAGCAGCATGGGCGGGGGGCCCGTCTATGGCTACACCTTC
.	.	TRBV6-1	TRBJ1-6	CASGGASPLHF	TGTGCCAGCGGTGGGGCTTCACCCCTCCACTTT
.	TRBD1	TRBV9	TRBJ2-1	CASSVGTGPYNEQFF	TGTGCCAGCAGCGTTGGGACAGGGCCCTACAATGAGCAGTTCTTC
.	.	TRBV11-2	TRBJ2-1	CASSSFVGGADYNEQFF	TGTGCCAGCAGCTCCTTTGTGGGCGGGGCGGACTACAATGAGCAGTTCTTC
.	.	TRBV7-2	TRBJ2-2	CASSLEGLGAGELFF	TGTGCCAGCAGCTTAGAAGGGCTCGGGGCCGGGGAGCTGTTTTTT
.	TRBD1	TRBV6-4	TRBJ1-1	CASSDSKGSGTGDHTEAFF	TGTGCCAGCAGTGACTCAAAAGGCTCGGGGACAGGGGATCACACTGAAGCTTTCTTT
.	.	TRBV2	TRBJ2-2	CASILHAGANTGELFF	TGTGCCAGCATCCTGCACGCAGGTGCGAACACCGGGGAGCTGTTTTTT
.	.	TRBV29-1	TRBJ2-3	CSVDRAHTDTQYF	TGCAGCGTTGACAGGGCCCACACAGATACGCAGTATTTT
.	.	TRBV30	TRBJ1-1	CAWSVGNTEAFF	TGTGCCTGGAGTGTCGGAAACACTGAAGCTTTCTTT
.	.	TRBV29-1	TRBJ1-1	CSVIRGYMNTEAFF	TGCAGCGTTATAAGGGGATACATGAACACTGAAGCTTTCTTT
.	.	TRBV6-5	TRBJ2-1	CASSYWTAGSEQFF	TGTGCCAGCAGTTACTGGACAGCAGGAAGTGAGCAGTTCTTC
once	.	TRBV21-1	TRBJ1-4	CASSKIGGQGVGATNEKLFF	TGTGCCAGCAGCAAAATAGGGGGACAGGGTGTAGGTGCAACTAATGAAAAACTGTTTTTT
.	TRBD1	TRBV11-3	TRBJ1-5	CASSLDQGTGGNQPQHF	TGTGCCAGCAGCTTAGATCAAGGTACAGGGGGCAATCAGCCCCAGCATTTT
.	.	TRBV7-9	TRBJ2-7	CASVSVRWGYF	TGTGCCAGCGTATCGGTTAGGTGGGGTTACTTC
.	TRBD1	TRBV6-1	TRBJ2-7	CASSQGGQPFHEQYF	TGTGCCAGCAGCCAAGGGGGACAGCCTTTCCACGAGCAGTACTTC
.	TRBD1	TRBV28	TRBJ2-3	CASSPQGALDTQYF	TGTGCCAGCAGTCCCCAGGGGGCATTGGATACGCAGTATTTT
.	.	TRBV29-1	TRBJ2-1	CSVRQANEQFF	TGCAGCGTAAGGCAGGCCAATGAGCAGTTCTTC
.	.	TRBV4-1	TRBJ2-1	CASSQVVGDEQFF	TGCGCCAGCAGCCAAGTCGTTGGAGATGAGCAGTTCTTC
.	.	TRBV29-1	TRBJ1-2	CSVGWTGTAEGTF	TGCAGCGTTGGGTGGACCGGGACCGCGGAGGGGACCTTC
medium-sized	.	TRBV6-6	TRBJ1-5	CASSPGDGNQPQHF	TGTGCCAGCAGCCCCGGGGACGGAAATCAGCCCCAGCATTTT
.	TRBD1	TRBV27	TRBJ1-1	CASSLRDRFLSEAFF	TGTGCCAGCTCCCTCCGGGACAGGTTCCTTTCTGAAGCTTTCTTT
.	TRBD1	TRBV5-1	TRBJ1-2	CASATGGVNYGYTF	TGCGCCAGCGCGACAGGGGGCGTTAACTATGGCTACACCTTC
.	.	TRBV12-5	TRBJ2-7	CASAPGGESYEQYF	TGTGCTAGTGCCCCGGGCGGGGAAAGTTACGAGCAGTACTTC
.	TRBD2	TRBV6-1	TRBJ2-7	CASKTSGGSHEQYF	TGTGCCAGCAAGACTAGCGGGGGGTCCCACGAGCAGTACTTC
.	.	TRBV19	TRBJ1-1	CASSIVMNTEAFF	TGTGCCAGTAGTATAGTAATGAACACTGAAGCTTTCTTT